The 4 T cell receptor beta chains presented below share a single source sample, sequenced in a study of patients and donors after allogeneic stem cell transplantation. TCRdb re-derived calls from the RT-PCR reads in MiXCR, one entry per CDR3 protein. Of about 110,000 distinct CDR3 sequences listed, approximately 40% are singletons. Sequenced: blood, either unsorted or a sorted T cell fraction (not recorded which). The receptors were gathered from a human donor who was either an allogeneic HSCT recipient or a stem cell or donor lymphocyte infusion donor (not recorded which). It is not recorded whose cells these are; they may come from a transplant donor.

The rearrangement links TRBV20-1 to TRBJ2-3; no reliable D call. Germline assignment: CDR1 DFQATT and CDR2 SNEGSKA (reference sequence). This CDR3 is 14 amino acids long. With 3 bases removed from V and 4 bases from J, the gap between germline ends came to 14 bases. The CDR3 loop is CSASAGRVSDTQYF. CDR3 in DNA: TGCAGTGCTAGTGCAGGAAGAGTCTCAGATACGCAGTATTTT.

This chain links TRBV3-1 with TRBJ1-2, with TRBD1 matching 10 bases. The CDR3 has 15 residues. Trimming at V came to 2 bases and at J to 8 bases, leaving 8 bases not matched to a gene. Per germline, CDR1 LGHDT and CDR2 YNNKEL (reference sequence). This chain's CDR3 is CASSQTRTGGRGYTF. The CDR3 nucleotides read TGTGCCAGCAGCCAAACCCGGACAGGGGGTCGGGGCTACACCTTC.

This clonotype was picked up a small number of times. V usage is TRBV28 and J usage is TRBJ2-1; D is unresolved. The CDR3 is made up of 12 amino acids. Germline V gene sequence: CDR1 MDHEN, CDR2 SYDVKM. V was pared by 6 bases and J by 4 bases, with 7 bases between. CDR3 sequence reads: CASSPPYNEQFF. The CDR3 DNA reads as TGTGCCAGCAGCCCGCCGTACAATGAGCAGTTCTTC.

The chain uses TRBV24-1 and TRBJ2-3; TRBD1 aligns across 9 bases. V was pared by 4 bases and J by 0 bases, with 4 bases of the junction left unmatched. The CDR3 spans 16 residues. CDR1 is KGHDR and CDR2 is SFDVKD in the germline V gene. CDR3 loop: CATSDTGTGSTDTQYF. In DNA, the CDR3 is TGTGCCACCAGTGACACCGGGACAGGGAGCACAGATACGCAGTATTTT.